The 7 T cell receptor beta chains below all came from one sample that was sequenced in a study of human T cells and chemical hapten exposure. One entry per CDR3 protein results from TCRdb running MiXCR on the RACE reads. The repertoire holds fewer than 150,000 distinct CDR3 sequences, over 9.5% seen once, with about 1.4% in the top ten. Time point defined: patch test 2, 6 weeks after DPC sensitization. Treatment reported: therapeutic diphenylcyclopropenone sensitization with weekly scalp DPC. Sequences were derived from whole blood, sampled in connection with sensitization to the hapten diphenylcyclopropenone (DPC). All receptors derive from a woman in her 50s with alopecia areata. Some clones in this sample may be carry-over from other donors' samples.

The chain combines TRBV3-1 with TRBJ2-2; D unclear. CDR3 length: 14 residues. Trimming removed 10 bases at V and 4 bases at J, with 16 bases between. Germline CDR1 reads LGHDT; CDR2 reads YNNKEL (reference sequence). This CDR3 reads CATRGEIFTGELFF. The CDR3 region has the DNA TGTGCCACCCGTGGCGAGATATTCACCGGGGAGCTGTTTTTT.

V is TRBV29-1 and J is TRBJ2-2; 9 bases agree with TRBD2. Trimming removed 4 bases from V and 4 bases from J; junction bases left unmatched: 4. Germline values: CDR1 SQVTM, CDR2 ANQGSEA. This CDR3 has 14 residues. CDR3 sequence: CSVGLAGPTGELFF. The CDR3 DNA sequence: TGCAGCGTTGGCCTAGCGGGGCCCACCGGGGAGCTGTTTTTT.

The V gene is TRBV29-1, the J gene TRBJ1-5; TRBD1 matches 12 bases. The CDR3 totals 14 residues. After removal of 6 bases from V and 6 bases from J, the junction contained 6 bases not matched to a gene. Germline V lookup: CDR1 SQVTM, CDR2 ANQGSEA. DNA of the CDR3: TGCAGCGTCCGGGACAGGGGGCCGAGTCAGCCCCAGCATTTT. Protein: CSVRDRGPSQPQHF.

The J gene is TRBJ2-3, the V gene TRBV2, with TRBD2 matching 7 bases. The J segment lost 2 bases and the V segment lost 7 bases, leaving 9 bases of the junction unmatched. The CDR3 loop spans 15 amino acids. Germline V gene lookup returns CDR1 SNHLY and CDR2 FYNNEI. The CDR3 nucleotides read TGTGCCAGCATTGGGCTAGCGGTTCTCACAGATACGCAGTATTTT. Residues: CASIGLAVLTDTQYF. Supplemented by reference TRBV2 and TRBJ2-3, the full variable domain reads EPEVTQTPSHQVTQMGQEVILRCVPISNHLYFYWYRQILGQKVEFLVSFYNNEISEKSEIFDDQFSVERPDGSNFTLKIRSTKLEDSAMYFCASIGLAVLTDTQYFGPGTRLTVL.

This sequence joins TRBV12-3 or TRBV12-4 and TRBJ2-3, with D possibly being TRBD2 (6 bases). Trimming took off 6 bases at V and 3 bases at J, with 16 bases between the two ends. The CDR3 is made up of 15 amino acids. CDR3 in amino acids: CASRPRDSATDTQYF. The DNA of the CDR3 is TGTGCCAGCAGACCCCGGGACTCCGCGACAGATACGCAGTATTTT.

The chain employs TRBV5-4 and TRBJ1-1, with D uncertain. V lost 0 bases and J lost 2, with 5 bases in between. The CDR3 is made up of 13 amino acids. The germline V gene has CDR1 SGHNT and CDR2 YYREEE (reference sequence). This CDR3 reads CASSLEPNTEAFF. CDR3 DNA sequence: TGTGCCAGCAGCTTGGAGCCCAACACTGAAGCTTTCTTT.

The chain uses TRBV24-1 and TRBJ1-1; D remains ambiguous. This CDR3 has 14 residues. V shed 3 bases and J shed 0 bases, with 7 bases lying between them. The germline V gene has CDR1 KGHDR and CDR2 SFDVKD. CDR3 bases: TGTGCCACCAGTGATGAGGCGGTGAACACTGAAGCTTTCTTT. Translation: CATSDEAVNTEAFF.